This T cell receptor (beta chain) was identified in a study of blood T cell repertoires in COVID-19. Across the study: Italy, Spain and the United States were the sources of the convalescent and acute COVID-19 samples. PBMCs, B-cell-depleted T cells, or T cells were the source of the cDNA or gDNA that made up the material.

This clone was recorded once. The germline V gene has CDR1 MGHRA and CDR2 YSYEKL. The ends lost 4 bases at V and 7 bases at J; junction bases unmatched: 29. The CDR3 is 21 residues long. Authors' data handling: Nucleated cell counts were estimated from reference gene primer amplification. The method was immunoSEQ multiplex PCR; TCRdb's version includes in-frame clones alone and lacks a portion of them. From that table come the V and J calls and clone size; the DNA was used to work out D and trimming. The sample includes roughly 40,000 clones, roughly 90% of them seen just once. The TCR sequence derives from a human donor in a cohort sampled during active COVID-19. The specimen was peripheral blood. The V call is TRBV4-1, the J call TRBJ1-2, with 8 bases matching TRBD1. The CDR3 nucleotides read TGCGCCAGCAGCCGGGAGGCAGCCAATTACTATGGACAGGGCGACTTTTTTGGCTACACCTTC. Encoded protein: CASSREAANYYGQGDFFGYTF.